The clone carrying this TCR beta chain was detected once. The PCR ran on 60 Vbeta and 13 Jbeta primers. The assay was immunoSEQ multiplex PCR, and TCRdb's table has in-frame clones only and misses some. The data contain roughly 150,000 clones, more than 65% of them singletons. The data derive from a study of cytomegalovirus exposure and HLA in healthy donors. The clonotype was recovered from a woman in her 30s in good health and CMV-seronegative. The source material was PBMCs.

CDR3 in amino acids: CACSRAGSEQYF. For the CDR3, the DNA is TGTGCCTGCTCCCGAGCGGGCTCAGAGCAGTACTTC. This chain connects TRBV30 to TRBJ2-7, with D tentatively TRBD2 (6 bases). Germline V gene sequence: CDR1 GTSNPN, CDR2 SVGIG (reference sequence). Deletions cut 6 bases from V and 7 bases from J, with 16 bases between. CDR3 length equals 12 residues.